This paragraph covers one T cell receptor beta chain sequence. Authors' analysis steps: It was from reference gene primer amplification that nucleated cell counts were estimated. Assay used: immunoSEQ multiplex PCR; TCRdb lists only in-frame clones, some missing. For V, J and clone size, that table is used; D and trimming come from the DNA. Of fewer than 60,000 clones listed, about 81% are singletons. Followed over time, Seattle patients had been enrolled while infection was active. The CDR3 spans 16 residues. J lost 2 bases, V lost 0 bases, and 5 bases had no gene match. The germline V gene has CDR1 SGHAT and CDR2 FQNNGV. The sample comes from a study of blood T cell repertoires in COVID-19. Study in general: The samples span acute and convalescent COVID-19 from the United States, Italy and Spain. PBMCs, B-cell-depleted T cells, or T cells were the source of the cDNA or gDNA that made up the material.

This TCR was sampled from a man between 60 and 70 years old with COVID-19, enrolled during active disease. Source material: peripheral blood. The chain is built from TRBV11-2 and TRBJ2-7, with 9 bases identical to TRBD2. The CDR3 region has the DNA TGTGCCAGCAGCTTAGATTTGTCTAGCGGGGCCTACGAGCAGTACTTC. Protein sequence: CASSLDLSSGAYEQYF.